Below are 12 T cell receptor beta chains sequenced from a single sample in a study of immune heterogeneity within non-small cell lung tumors. Template input was genomic DNA from bulk tumor (about 640 ng per sample). During surgery, several far-apart biopsies were obtained from every primary tumor. Patients underwent curative surgery for untreated, newly diagnosed non-small cell lung cancer. The TCR beta CDR3 region underwent multiplex PCR amplification with 32 V and 13 J primers. A single record per CDR3 protein comes from TCRdb applying MiXCR to the multiplex PCR reads. The repertoire holds 2,500 or so distinct CDR3 sequences, with 20% to 30% as singletons. The specimen was lung tumor tissue. The receptors come from a middle-aged man with non-small cell lung cancer.

The chain joins TRBV5-1 to TRBJ1-1; D call uncertain. Trimming removed 0 bases at V and 6 bases at J, with 12 bases between. The CDR3 runs 14 residues. Germline lookup yields CDR1 SGHRS and CDR2 YFSETQ. CDR3 bases: TGCGCCAGCAGCTTGGAAGACGGATTGCCTGAAGCTTTCTTT. Encoded protein: CASSLEDGLPEAFF.

Concerning this clonotype: This could be a read error, since a much larger clone is one nucleotide away. The V call is TRBV4-2, the J call TRBJ2-5; 9 nucleotides match TRBD2. The germline gives CDR1 LGHNA, CDR2 YNFKEQ. There are 16 residues in the CDR3. This CDR3 reads CAGSQGIAGVGETQYF. CDR3 bases: TGTGCCGGCAGCCAGGGAATAGCGGGAGTGGGAGAGACCCAGTACTTC.

This chain uses TRBV7-2 with TRBJ1-5; no clear D. V gave up 5 bases and J gave up 5 bases, with 13 bases separating them. The germline CDR1 and CDR2 sequences are SGHTA and FQGNSA. The CDR3 consists of 14 residues. The CDR3 here is CASSPGEPHQPQHF. CDR3 in DNA: TGTGCCAGCAGCCCCGGCGAGCCGCATCAGCCCCAGCATTTT.

By its share, this clonotype is medium-sized (0.01 to 0.1%). This sequence joins TRBV6-6 and TRBJ2-1; TRBD2 aligns across 14 bases. Germline CDR1 is MNHNY and CDR2 is SVGAGI (reference sequence). V was pared by 0 bases and J by 7 bases, with 8 bases of the junction left unmatched. There are 18 residues in the CDR3. This chain's CDR3 is CASSYSPTSGRGGNEQFF. As DNA, the CDR3 is TGTGCCAGCAGTTACTCCCCGACTAGCGGGAGGGGTGGGAATGAGCAGTTCTTC.

This clonotype is medium-sized by share. The chain employs TRBV4-1 and TRBJ2-7; 7 bases match TRBD1. Germline values: CDR1 MGHRA, CDR2 YSYEKL. V lost 7 bases, J lost 4 bases, and 10 bases stayed unmatched. This CDR3 spans 14 amino acids. CDR3 amino acids: CASKPGTDLYEQYF. The CDR3 DNA reads as TGCGCCAGCAAACCCGGGACAGACCTTTACGAGCAGTACTTC.

This clonotype was detected a few times. V gene TRBV6-1 combines with J gene TRBJ1-1; D unclear. Germline assignment: CDR1 MNHNS and CDR2 SASEGT. V was cut by 6 bases and J by 1 base, with 21 bases left in between. The CDR3 runs 17 residues. Here the CDR3 reads CASSCPPVPDPNTEAFF. The CDR3 DNA is TGTGCCAGCAGCTGCCCTCCCGTACCGGACCCGAACACTGAAGCTTTCTTT.

The chain links TRBV19 to TRBJ1-1; D remains ambiguous. V was trimmed by 6 bases and J by 6 bases, leaving 17 bases between them. This CDR3 has 14 amino acids. Germline values: CDR1 LNHDA, CDR2 SQIVND (reference sequence). CDR3: CASSNHGDKSEAFF. The CDR3 nucleotides are TGTGCCAGTAGCAACCATGGGGATAAATCTGAAGCTTTCTTT. Based on the CDR3 plus reference TRBV19 and TRBJ1-1, the full variable domain is DGGITQSPKYLFRKEGQNVTLSCEQNLNHDAMYWYRQDPGQGLRLIYYSQIVNDFQKGDIAEGYSVSREKKESFPLTVTSAQKNPTAFYLCASSNHGDKSEAFFGQGTRLTVV.

With respect to this clonotype: This could be a read error, since a much larger clone is one nucleotide away. J is TRBJ2-7 and V is TRBV9, with 9 bases lining up with TRBD2. CDR1 SGDLS and CDR2 YYNGEE come from the germline V gene. This CDR3 region has 16 residues. Losses at the gene ends were 4 bases for V and 7 bases for J; bases not matched to a gene: 15. CDR3 bases: TGTGCCAGCAGCCCAGACTTGGTAGCGGGGGCGCGGGAGCAGTACTTC. This codes for CASSPDLVAGAREQYF.

J is TRBJ2-5 and V is TRBV11-2; 7 bases agree with TRBD1. Germline loops: CDR1 SGHAT, CDR2 FQNNGV. J gave up 4 bases and V 0 bases, and 8 bases lay outside the gene matches. The CDR3 spans 16 residues. The CDR3 region is CASSLDLTGVAETQYF. CDR3 nucleotide sequence: TGTGCCAGCAGCTTAGATCTTACAGGGGTAGCAGAGACCCAGTACTTC.

There are many counts of this clonotype. At one end the junction does not follow the germline gene, possibly because of a read error. This chain joins TRBV9 and TRBJ2-7; tentatively, D is TRBD1 or TRBD2 (5 bases each). Germline V gene data show CDR1 as SGDLS and CDR2 as YYNGEE. The CDR3 length is 13 residues. The CDR3 loop is CASSVGASYEQHF. The CDR3 coding sequence is TGTGCCAGCAGCGTCGGGGCCTCCTACGAGCAGCACTTC.

This clonotype counts as medium-sized. The chain carries TRBV7-3 and TRBJ1-1; maybe TRBD1 (5 bases). Per the germline V gene, CDR1 is SGHTA and CDR2 is FQGTGA. The V and J ends lost 6 bases and 1 base respectively, with 15 bases between them. The CDR3 has 15 amino acids. The CDR3 DNA sequence: TGTGCCAGCAGACCCTACGGGACGGCGAACACTGAAGCTTTCTTT. It yields the protein CASRPYGTANTEAFF.

V and J are TRBV2 and TRBJ2-5; D is unclear. CDR1 is SNHLY, CDR2 FYNNEI, per germline. The CDR3 has 15 amino acids. V dropped 3 bases and J dropped 0 bases, with 11 bases sitting between them. In DNA, the CDR3 is TGTGCCAGCAGTGAGGTAGTGTATTACCAAGAGACCCAGTACTTC. Its protein is CASSEVVYYQETQYF. The full variable domain, rest sourced from reference TRBV2 and TRBJ2-5, is EPEVTQTPSHQVTQMGQEVILRCVPISNHLYFYWYRQILGQKVEFLVSFYNNEISEKSEIFDDQFSVERPDGSNFTLKIRSTKLEDSAMYFCASSEVVYYQETQYFGPGTRLLVL.